This paragraph reports one TCR beta chain. Its specificity is unknown. The authors sequenced TCR beta from blood CD8+ and CD4+ T cells. The TEMRA cells underwent FACS enrichment, while the CD8+ and CD4+ T cells underwent negative isolation. After extraction with the RNeasy kit, roughly 0.45 to 1 ug of the RNA was reverse transcribed using random hexamers. Each CDR3 protein gets one entry after TCRdb re-called the immunoSEQ multiplex PCR reads with MiXCR. The sample records 150,000 to 200,000 distinct CDR3 sequences, around 94% being singletons. This sample is drawn from a study of CD8 T cells in Susac syndrome. Study-level results: The TCR sequencing and HLA analysis in the study involved a relatively small number of individuals, as the study acknowledged.

This clonotype originated in a human donor with Susac syndrome. Sequencing was performed on CD4+ T cells from PBMCs.

CDR3 residues: CASSLATGRGGYTF. CDR3 bases: TGTGCCAGCAGCTTGGCGACAGGGCGGGGTGGCTACACCTTC. V and J are TRBV5-4 and TRBJ1-2, with TRBD1 matching over 7 bases. The CDR3 loop spans 14 amino acids. Germline-derived CDR1 and CDR2 are SGHNT and YYREEE (reference sequence). The trim removed 0 bases at V and 7 bases at J, leaving 6 bases unmatched.